A single sample gave rise to the 26 T cell receptor beta chains below, sequenced in a study of blood T cell repertoires in COVID-19. Here immunoSEQ multiplex PCR was the method, and the copy in TCRdb shows in-frame clones only, minus some. The data hold about 140,000 clones, with around 80% observed a single time. Input material: peripheral blood. These receptors were taken from a man of 80 years or more with acute or convalescent COVID-19.

The chain's CDR3 is CASSYGSGGAASYNEQFF. The CDR3 DNA reads as TGTGCCAGCAGTTACGGGAGCGGGGGGGCGGCCTCCTACAATGAGCAGTTCTTC. The chain has TRBV6-2 or TRBV6-3 and TRBJ2-1, with TRBD2 identical over 10 bases. This CDR3 contains 18 residues. Germline CDR1 and CDR2: MNHEY and SVGEGT. J was trimmed by 0 bases and V by 2 bases; bases with no gene match: 7.

The chain links TRBV2 to TRBJ2-5; no reliable D call. There are 14 residues in the CDR3. The V and J ends lost 5 bases and 7 bases respectively, with 17 bases between them. From germline, CDR1 is SNHLY and CDR2 FYNNEI. The CDR3 loop is CASSQLQPTGTQYF. The CDR3 DNA reads as TGTGCCAGCAGTCAGCTACAACCGACGGGGACCCAGTACTTC.

The rearrangement uses TRBV5-4 and TRBJ1-2; no clear D. The CDR3 loop spans 12 amino acids. From germline, CDR1 is SGHNT and CDR2 YYREEE (reference sequence). The ends were cut back, 6 bases at V and 7 bases at J, with 13 bases in the middle. CDR3 residues: CASTMAGGGYTF. CDR3 coding DNA: TGTGCCAGCACCATGGCGGGCGGTGGCTACACCTTC.

This clone turned up a few times. The rearrangement links TRBV7-9 to TRBJ1-1, with a possible D match to TRBD1 (6 bases). Germline V gene data show CDR1 as SEHNR and CDR2 as FQNEAQ (reference sequence). The CDR3 totals 12 residues. V gave up 6 bases and J gave up 12 bases, with 17 bases separating them. CDR3: CASSSSQGTPFF. The CDR3 nucleotides are TGTGCCAGCAGTTCAAGCCAGGGGACGCCTTTCTTT.

This clone was detected a few times. The chain combines TRBV19 with TRBJ2-2; possibly TRBD2 for D (6 bases). The V gene's germline CDR1 is LNHDA and CDR2 SQIVND (reference sequence). Trimming left V 6 bases short and J 7 bases short, with 15 bases between. The CDR3 sequence is 14 residues long. In DNA form, the CDR3 reads TGTGCCAGTAGACTCGGGGGTTTCGGCGGGGAGCTGTTTTTT. Protein product: CASRLGGFGGELFF.

V is TRBV11-2 and J is TRBJ2-1, with 8 positions matching TRBD1. Trimming cost V 5 bases and J 12 bases; bases outside gene matches: 12. The CDR3 runs to 14 residues. The germline V gene has CDR1 SGHAT and CDR2 FQNNGV. CDR3 coding DNA: TGTGCCAGCAGCCCAGATCAAAAAGACAGGGGGCAGTTCTTC. Protein product: CASSPDQKDRGQFF.

The chain has TRBV14 and TRBJ1-6; perhaps TRBD1 as D (6 bases). Germline V gene data show CDR1 as SGHDN and CDR2 as FVKESK. Deletions cut 1 base from V and 10 bases from J, with 11 bases between. The CDR3 extends over 14 amino acids. For the CDR3, the DNA is TGTGCCAGCAGCCAAGCAGGGGTGTTCTCACCCCTCCACTTT. Translation gives CASSQAGVFSPLHF.

This chain uses TRBV3-1 (or the pseudogene TRBV3-2) with TRBJ2-7; perhaps TRBD2 as D (5 bases). Germline V gene data show CDR1 as LGHDT and CDR2 as YNNKEL (reference sequence). Trimming removed 2 bases at V and 12 bases at J, with 14 bases between. CDR3 size: 12 residues. In nucleotides, the CDR3 is TGTGCCAGCAGCCAAAGCGGTTGGGTGACGTACTTC. Protein sequence: CASSQSGWVTYF.

This sequence joins TRBV5-4 and TRBJ1-1, with 8 bases fitting TRBD1. CDR3 length: 17 residues. The germline gives CDR1 SGHNT, CDR2 YYREEE (reference sequence). The V and J ends lost 4 bases and 3 bases, in that order; junction bases with no gene match: 14. CDR3 protein: CASSHETNRGADTEAFF. DNA of the CDR3: TGTGCCAGCAGCCACGAGACTAACAGGGGGGCGGACACTGAAGCTTTCTTT.

Regarding this clone: Other DNA sequences in this specimen translate into the identical CDR3. The CDR3 protein is CASSPPLGNQETQYF. In nucleotides, the CDR3 is TGTGCCAGCTCACCACCTCTCGGGAATCAAGAGACCCAGTACTTC. V gene TRBV18 combines with J gene TRBJ2-5, with D perhaps TRBD2 (5 bases). This CDR3 contains 15 residues. Germline V CDR1 and CDR2: KGHSH, LQKENI. V lost 0 bases and J lost 2, with 10 bases in between. Full variable domain (rest looked up from reference TRBV18 and TRBJ2-5): NAGVMQNPRHLVRRRGQEARLRCSPMKGHSHVYWYRQLPEEGLKFMVYLQKENIIDESGMPKERFSAEFPKEGPSILRIQQVVRGDSAAYFCASSPPLGNQETQYFGPGTRLLVL.

The genes are TRBV7-6 and TRBJ1-4; a possible D gene is TRBD1 (5 bases). This CDR3 has 16 residues. V dropped 0 bases and J dropped 0 bases, with 8 bases sitting between them. Germline V CDR1 and CDR2: SGHVS, FNYEAQ. CDR3 bases: TGTGCCAGCAGCTTAGCGGGGGGAGCAACTAATGAAAAACTGTTTTTT. Residues: CASSLAGGATNEKLFF.

V is TRBV29-1 and J is TRBJ1-3; the D gene is possibly TRBD1 (6 bases). CDR3 length equals 12 residues. Deletions cut 7 bases from V and 4 bases from J, with 11 bases between. Germline CDR1 SQVTM, CDR2 ANQGSEA. CDR3 bases: TGCAGCGCTGTGGGGGCCGGAAACACCATATATTTT. Amino acids: CSAVGAGNTIYF.

The rearrangement links TRBV6-2 or TRBV6-3 to TRBJ2-7; weak D call: TRBD1 (5 bases). CDR1 is MNHEY and CDR2 is SVGEGT in the germline V gene. The CDR3 length is 14 residues. V dropped 2 bases and J dropped 0 bases, with 8 bases sitting between them. The CDR3 loop reads CASSYLGVSYEQYF. The CDR3 DNA sequence: TGTGCCAGCAGTTACCTAGGGGTCTCCTACGAGCAGTACTTC.

The CDR3 here is CASSSTGGTDTQYF. Written as DNA, the CDR3 is TGTGCCAGCTCCTCGACAGGGGGGACAGATACGCAGTATTTT. The chain combines TRBV18 with TRBJ2-3, with 9 bases identical to TRBD1. V lost 6 bases to trimming and J lost 3 bases; unmatched junction nucleotides: 4. This CDR3 region has 14 residues. Germline assignment: CDR1 KGHSH and CDR2 LQKENI.

This clone was found many times. The V call is TRBV5-1, the J call TRBJ2-3; a possible D gene is TRBD1 (5 bases). The CDR3 is 18 amino acids. Germline V gene data show CDR1 as SGHRS and CDR2 as YFSETQ. V lost 1 base and J 0 bases, leaving 18 bases between the germline ends. The chain's CDR3 is CASSLRAGLGLSTDTQYF. The CDR3 DNA reads as TGCGCCAGCAGCTTGCGAGCCGGTCTGGGGCTAAGCACAGATACGCAGTATTTT. The full variable domain, completed using reference TRBV5-1 and TRBJ2-3, is KAGVTQTPRYLIKTRGQQVTLSCSPISGHRSVSWYQQTPGQGLQFLFEYFSETQRNKGNFPGRFSGRQFSNSRSEMNVSTLELGDSALYLCASSLRAGLGLSTDTQYFGPGTRLTVL.

This clone was recorded only once. V and J are TRBV7-8 and TRBJ2-5; 9 bases map to TRBD1. This CDR3 is 14 amino acids long. Per the germline V gene, CDR1 is SGHVS and CDR2 is FQNEAQ. J gave up 4 bases and V 4 bases, and 4 bases lay outside the gene matches. The CDR3: CASSYGTGLETQYF. CDR3 nucleotides: TGTGCCAGCAGCTACGGGACAGGGCTAGAGACCCAGTACTTC.

V usage is TRBV18 and J usage is TRBJ2-1, with 10 bases lining up with TRBD2. The CDR3 totals 18 residues. Germline-derived CDR1 and CDR2 are KGHSH and LQKENI. Germline trimming cut 2 bases from V and 0 bases from J; bases unmatched to any gene: 7. The CDR3 loop reads CASSPNLAGVSSYNEQFF. The CDR3 DNA is TGTGCCAGCTCACCAAACCTAGCGGGGGTGAGCTCCTACAATGAGCAGTTCTTC. Full variable domain (remainder filled in from reference TRBV18 and TRBJ2-1): NAGVMQNPRHLVRRRGQEARLRCSPMKGHSHVYWYRQLPEEGLKFMVYLQKENIIDESGMPKERFSAEFPKEGPSILRIQQVVRGDSAAYFCASSPNLAGVSSYNEQFFGPGTRLTVL.

The gene calls are TRBV19 and TRBJ2-1; D perhaps matches TRBD1 (6 bases). This CDR3 is built from 12 residues. CDR1 and CDR2 (germline): LNHDA, SQIVND (reference sequence). V lost 3 bases and J 10 bases, leaving 10 bases between the germline ends. The CDR3 is CASSMGAGEQFF. The CDR3 DNA sequence: TGTGCCAGTAGTATGGGGGCCGGGGAGCAGTTCTTC.

The rearrangement links TRBV6-5 to TRBJ2-2, with D maybe TRBD1 (5 bases). This CDR3 has 15 amino acids. Germline V gives CDR1 MNHEY, CDR2 SVGAGI. Trimming removed 6 bases from V and 3 bases from J, with 14 bases in between. DNA of the CDR3: TGTGCCAGCAGCCCCAGGGTTGGGTACACCGGGGAGCTGTTTTTT. This gives the protein CASSPRVGYTGELFF.

This chain uses TRBV5-4 with TRBJ2-3, with 8 bases matching TRBD2. V lost 4 bases, J lost 4 bases, and 8 bases stayed unmatched. The CDR3 contains 15 residues. Looked up from germline, CDR1 is SGHNT and CDR2 is YYREEE (reference sequence). The chain's CDR3 is CASSARGGRADTQYF. CDR3 in DNA: TGTGCCAGCAGCGCCCGGGGGGGCCGGGCAGATACGCAGTATTTT.

The V call is TRBV28, the J call TRBJ2-2; D is perhaps TRBD2 (6 bases). Germline CDR1 MDHEN, CDR2 SYDVKM. CDR3 size: 15 residues. The V gene lost 2 bases and the J gene lost 3 bases, with 10 bases spanning the gap. The CDR3 region is CASSLDSGDTGELFF. CDR3 coding DNA: TGTGCCAGCAGTTTAGATAGCGGTGACACCGGGGAGCTGTTTTTT.

This clone was detected only a few times. V usage is TRBV2 and J usage is TRBJ2-7; D is perhaps TRBD1 (6 bases). The V and J ends lost 8 bases and 4 bases respectively, with 18 bases between them. Germline V gene sequence: CDR1 SNHLY, CDR2 FYNNEI. This CDR3 region has 14 residues. As DNA, the CDR3 is TGTGCCAGCCGCCTTGAGGGGGTTGAATACGAGCAGTACTTC. It specifies CASRLEGVEYEQYF. Full variable domain (remainder filled in from reference TRBV2 and TRBJ2-7): EPEVTQTPSHQVTQMGQEVILRCVPISNHLYFYWYRQILGQKVEFLVSFYNNEISEKSEIFDDQFSVERPDGSNFTLKIRSTKLEDSAMYFCASRLEGVEYEQYFGPGTRLTVT.

The CDR3 DNA is TGTGCCAGCAGCTCACGGGACAGGGCCACTGAAGCTTTCTTT. Its translation: CASSSRDRATEAFF. The V and J genes are TRBV7-9 and TRBJ1-1; 9 positions match TRBD1. V lost 4 bases and J lost 4; bases outside the gene matches: 4. The V gene's germline CDR1 is SEHNR and CDR2 FQNEAQ (reference sequence). The CDR3 length is 14 residues.

The J gene is TRBJ2-7, the V gene TRBV6-2 or TRBV6-3, with TRBD2 identical over 8 bases. The ends lost 3 bases at V and 6 bases at J; junction bases unmatched: 10. The CDR3 runs to 15 residues. CDR1 MNHEY and CDR2 SVGEGT come from the germline V gene. CDR3 nucleotide sequence: TGTGCCAGCAGTTATACAGTGGCGGGAGGTTTCGAGCAGTACTTC. Protein sequence: CASSYTVAGGFEQYF.

The chain employs TRBV12-3 or TRBV12-4 and TRBJ1-2; 8 bases are shared with TRBD1. With 6 bases clipped from V and 8 bases from J, the junction kept 8 bases outside the gene matches. The CDR3 has 13 amino acids. The CDR3 DNA is TGTGCCAGCAGCTCCGGTGGACAGGGCGGCTACACCTTC. Translated, it gives CASSSGGQGGYTF.

The chain carries TRBV9 and TRBJ2-3; TRBD2 aligns across 10 bases. Looked up from germline, CDR1 is SGDLS and CDR2 is YYNGEE. This CDR3 has 16 amino acids. Trimming cost V 3 bases and J 4 bases; bases outside gene matches: 8. The chain's CDR3 is CASSEQLAGIPDTQYF. The CDR3 coding sequence is TGTGCCAGCAGCGAACAACTAGCGGGGATTCCAGATACGCAGTATTTT. Full variable domain (remainder filled in from reference TRBV9 and TRBJ2-3): DSGVTQTPKHLITATGQRVTLRCSPRSGDLSVYWYQQSLDQGLQFLIQYYNGEERAKGNILERFSAQQFPDLHSELNLSSLELGDSALYFCASSEQLAGIPDTQYFGPGTRLTVL.